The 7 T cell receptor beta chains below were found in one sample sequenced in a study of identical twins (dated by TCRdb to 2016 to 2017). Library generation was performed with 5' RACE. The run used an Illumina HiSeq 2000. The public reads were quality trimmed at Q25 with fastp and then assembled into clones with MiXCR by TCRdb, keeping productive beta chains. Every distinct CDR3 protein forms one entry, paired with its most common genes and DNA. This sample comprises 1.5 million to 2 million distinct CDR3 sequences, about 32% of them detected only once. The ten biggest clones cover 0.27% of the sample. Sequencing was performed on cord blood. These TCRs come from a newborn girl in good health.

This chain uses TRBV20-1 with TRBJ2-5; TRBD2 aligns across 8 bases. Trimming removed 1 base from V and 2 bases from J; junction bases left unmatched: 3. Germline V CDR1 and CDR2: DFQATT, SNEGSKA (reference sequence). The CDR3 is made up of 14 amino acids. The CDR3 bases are TGCAGTGCTAGAGGCCCGGGGGGGCAAGAGACCCAGTACTTC. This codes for CSARGPGGQETQYF.

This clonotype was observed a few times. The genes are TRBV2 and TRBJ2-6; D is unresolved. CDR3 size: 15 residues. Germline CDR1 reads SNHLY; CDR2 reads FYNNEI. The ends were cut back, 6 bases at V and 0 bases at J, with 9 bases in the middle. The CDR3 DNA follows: TGTGCCAGCAGAGACGGTAACTCTGGGGCCAACGTCCTGACTTTC. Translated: CASRDGNSGANVLTF.

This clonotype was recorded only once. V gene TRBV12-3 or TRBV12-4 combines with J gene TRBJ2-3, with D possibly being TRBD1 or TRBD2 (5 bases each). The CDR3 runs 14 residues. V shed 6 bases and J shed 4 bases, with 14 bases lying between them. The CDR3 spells CASRAGTGADTQYF. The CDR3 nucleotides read TGTGCCAGCAGGGCCGGGACCGGTGCAGATACGCAGTATTTT.

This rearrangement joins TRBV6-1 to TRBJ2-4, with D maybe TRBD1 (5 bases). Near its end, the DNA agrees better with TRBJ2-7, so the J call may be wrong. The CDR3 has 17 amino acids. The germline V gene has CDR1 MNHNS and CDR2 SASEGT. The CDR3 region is CASSEIWSRQGVYEQYF. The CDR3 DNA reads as TGTGCCAGCAGTGAAATTTGGTCAAGACAAGGGGTCTACGAGCAGTACTTC.

The CDR3 DNA is TGTGCCAGCAGCTCAGTCCGGGACAAAGAATACAATGAGCAGTTCTTC. Translation: CASSSVRDKEYNEQFF. This sequence joins TRBV11-2 and TRBJ2-1; D might be TRBD1 (6 bases). Trimming stripped 4 bases from V and 4 bases from J, with 17 bases between. CDR1 and CDR2 (germline): SGHAT, FQNNGV. This CDR3 is built from 16 residues.

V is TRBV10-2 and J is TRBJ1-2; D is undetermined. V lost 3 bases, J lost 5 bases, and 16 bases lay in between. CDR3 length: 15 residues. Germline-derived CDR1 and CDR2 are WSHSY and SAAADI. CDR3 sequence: CASSDPFTKIYGYTF. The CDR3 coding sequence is TGCGCCAGCAGTGACCCCTTTACAAAGATATATGGCTACACCTTC.

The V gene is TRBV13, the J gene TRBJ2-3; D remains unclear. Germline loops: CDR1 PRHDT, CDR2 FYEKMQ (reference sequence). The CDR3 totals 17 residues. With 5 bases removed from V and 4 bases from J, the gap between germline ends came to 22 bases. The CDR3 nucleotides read TGTGCCAGCAGCCGGACCGAGTACCCTTTTGGGGCAGATACGCAGTATTTT. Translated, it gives CASSRTEYPFGADTQYF.